This TCR beta chain emerged from a study of tumor-infiltrating lymphocytes in primary liver carcinoma. Study as a whole: The patients, men and women alike, were aged 30 to 69 years. Tumor staging was T1-T3 N0M0; sizes spanned 4.2 to 10 cm across. In every tissue type, samples returned a similar yield of roughly 3.5 to 8 million productive TCRbeta reads.

For this clonotype: One end of the junction fails to match germline, which may point to a read error.

Using a constant-region primer together with ProtoScript II reverse transcriptase, TCR beta cDNA was made from roughly 520 ng of total RNA. Each TCR beta library was derived from three nested multiplex PCR rounds that employed slightly modified ARM-PCR. Use of TRBV1-TRBV30 forward primers with a C-beta reverse primer characterized the first two PCR rounds, which lasted about 10 cycles each. Each CDR3 protein gets one entry after TCRdb re-called the multiplex PCR reads with MiXCR. The sample holds fewer than 80,000 distinct CDR3 sequences, roughly 71% seen once. Germline-derived CDR1 and CDR2 are MNHEY and SVGAGI. The CDR3 length is 17 residues. Starting material for RNA and DNA co-extraction consisted of about 19-32 mg of unsorted bulk tissue. By surgical resection, the patients were treated for their primary liver carcinoma.

The TCR sequence derives from a man aged 35-49 years with primary liver carcinoma and hepatitis B virus infection. The source material was tumor-adjacent normal liver tissue. The J gene is TRBJ2-6, the V gene TRBV6-5, with D possibly being TRBD1 (5 bases). The CDR3 DNA follows: TGTGCCAGCAGTTACTTTCAGGGTTTATCTGGGGCCTACGTCCTGACTTTC. This sequence encodes CASSYFQGLSGAYVLTF.